The 10 T cell receptor beta chains in this list originate from one sample, sequenced in a study of CD8 T cells in Susac syndrome (dated by TCRdb to about 2019). Library construction relied on the immunoSEQ multiplex PCR assay. RNA was extracted with the RNeasy kit and roughly 0.45 to 1 ug was reverse transcribed using random hexamers. The public reads were reprocessed in TCRdb via fastp at Q25 and MiXCR, keeping in-frame beta chains. Rows are unified per CDR3 protein, each entry keeping the most common DNA and genes. The sample table contains fewer than 200,000 distinct CDR3 sequences; only one count was recorded for approximately 94% of them. 0.1% to 0.13% of the sample belongs to the ten largest clones. The source material was CD4+ T cells from PBMCs. The receptor source for this set is a human donor with Susac syndrome.

In its sample, this clonotype was seen once. The chain uses TRBV5-6 and TRBJ2-1, with TRBD1 matching over 7 bases. The CDR3 is 16 residues long. CDR1 is SGHDT, CDR2 YYEEEE, per germline. V lost 6 bases, J lost 0 bases, and 9 bases stayed unmatched. The CDR3 region is CASTLIRDSSYNEQFF. The CDR3, as DNA: TGTGCCAGCACTCTGATCCGGGACAGCTCCTACAATGAGCAGTTCTTC.

The chain joins TRBV5-1 to TRBJ2-1, with TRBD2 as a possible D gene (6 bases). The germline V and J ends were trimmed by 3 bases and 1 base, with 17 bases remaining between them. This CDR3 contains 17 residues. Germline V CDR1 and CDR2: SGHRS, YFSETQ. The CDR3 region is CASSSNPPGDSYNEQFF. CDR3 coding DNA: TGCGCCAGCAGCTCTAACCCCCCGGGGGATTCCTACAATGAGCAGTTCTTC.

The CDR3 reads CASSLHPPSGGQETQYF. DNA of the CDR3: TGTGCCAGCAGCCTTCACCCCCCTAGCGGGGGACAAGAGACCCAGTACTTC. J is TRBJ2-5 and V is TRBV3-1, with 10 bases that match TRBD2. The germline CDR1 and CDR2 sequences are LGHDT and YNNKEL (reference sequence). This CDR3 region has 17 residues. V dropped 4 bases and J dropped 2; count of bases not matched to a gene: 10.

V and J are TRBV20-1 and TRBJ2-5, with 9 nucleotides matching TRBD1. After removal of 6 bases from V and 5 bases from J, the junction contained 4 bases not matched to a gene. Germline values: CDR1 DFQATT, CDR2 SNEGSKA (reference sequence). This CDR3 is 12 amino acids long. CDR3 bases: TGCAGTGCCCGGGGACAGGGCGAGACCCAGTACTTC. This codes for CSARGQGETQYF.

V usage is TRBV3-1 and J usage is TRBJ1-1; D is perhaps TRBD1 (6 bases). Germline loops: CDR1 LGHDT, CDR2 YNNKEL (reference sequence). The CDR3 loop spans 14 amino acids. The V end lost 4 bases, the J end lost 3 bases, and 12 bases lay between the germline ends. The CDR3 nucleotides are TGTGCCAGCAGCCGAACACAGGGAGACACTGAAGCTTTCTTT. Its translation: CASSRTQGDTEAFF.

Written as DNA, the CDR3 is TGCAGTGCTAGAGATACGGTGTACACTGAAGCTTTCTTT. This encodes CSARDTVYTEAFF. The chain uses TRBV20-1 and TRBJ1-1; no reliable D call. Trimming removed 0 bases at V and 3 bases at J, with 8 bases between. The germline V gene has CDR1 DFQATT and CDR2 SNEGSKA (reference sequence). The CDR3 extends over 13 amino acids.

The chain uses TRBV30 and TRBJ1-1; no definite D call. Trimming left V 2 bases short and J 8 bases short, with 6 bases between. The CDR3 sequence is 10 residues long. Germline V gene data show CDR1 as GTSNPN and CDR2 as SVGIG (reference sequence). The CDR3 loop is CAWSRREAFF. Here the CDR3 DNA reads TGTGCCTGGAGTAGGCGAGAAGCTTTCTTT.

The chain employs TRBV5-4 and TRBJ1-1, with D perhaps TRBD1 (6 bases). With 2 bases removed from V and 5 bases from J, the gap between germline ends came to 16 bases. The CDR3 is made up of 15 amino acids. The V gene's germline CDR1 is SGHNT and CDR2 YYREEE (reference sequence). CDR3 sequence reads: CASSFGDTRRTEAFF. As DNA, the CDR3 is TGTGCCAGCAGCTTCGGGGACACTCGGCGGACTGAAGCTTTCTTT. The whole variable domain, remainder taken from reference TRBV5-4 and TRBJ1-1, is ETGVTQSPTHLIKTRGQQVTLRCSSQSGHNTVSWYQQALGQGPQFIFQYYREEENGRGNFPPRFSGLQFPNYSSELNVNALELDDSALYLCASSFGDTRRTEAFFGQGTRLTVV.

The chain joins TRBV6-5 to TRBJ2-5, with 9 bases that match TRBD1. The germline CDR1 and CDR2 sequences are MNHEY and SVGAGI. The CDR3 spans 14 residues. With V trimmed by 4 bases and J by 5 bases, 5 bases remained unmatched. CDR3 in DNA: TGTGCCAGCAGTTCGACAGGGGGTGGCGAGACCCAGTACTTC. This translates into CASSSTGGGETQYF.

In its sample, this clonotype was seen once. The chain employs TRBV18 and TRBJ1-2; 8 bases agree with TRBD1. Trimming took 7 bases from V and 6 from J; bases not matched to a gene: 7. Germline V gene sequence: CDR1 KGHSH, CDR2 LQKENI. This CDR3 region has 13 residues. CDR3 region: CASLEGQGNGYTF. The CDR3 DNA reads as TGTGCCAGCTTAGAAGGACAGGGAAATGGCTACACCTTC.